The sequence of this TCR beta chain was determined in a study of blood T cell repertoires in COVID-19. The V and J ends lost 1 base and 7 bases respectively, with 7 bases between them. Germline V gene lookup returns CDR1 LGHDT and CDR2 YNNKEL (reference sequence). The CDR3 consists of 12 residues. Profiled with immunoSEQ multiplex PCR; TCRdb holds only in-frame clones, not every one. The data contain about 230,000 clones, approximately 80% of them singletons. Among Cohort 3 donors, those recovered had two negative PCRs, clearance, or symptom resolution. The material sequenced was PBMCs or T cells enriched from blood (not recorded which). The sequence derives from a man aged 60 to 75 who had recovered from COVID-19. This chain joins TRBV3-1 (or the pseudogene TRBV3-2) and TRBJ1-2; D gene unclear. Here the CDR3 reads CASSQGAGGYTF. As DNA, the CDR3 is TGTGCCAGCAGCCAAGGGGCGGGTGGCTACACCTTC.